This note documents a single T cell receptor beta chain sequence. Its antigen is unknown. It was by 5'RACE template switching with UMIs that TCR beta cDNA was made. TCRdb reworked the 5' RACE reads into one entry per CDR3 protein, no DNA. The repertoire table contains about 390,000 distinct CDR3 sequences. This specimen comes from a study of T cells expressing NK-cell markers. On the study more broadly: The TCR beta repertoires were obtained from sorted CD3+CD56+NKG2C+, CD3+CD56+NKG2C- and CD3+CD56-NKG2C+ T cells.

Germline CDR1 reads SGHRS; CDR2 reads YFSETQ. This CDR3 region has 15 residues. Study-level results: The study found dominant NKG2C+ clonotypes at roughly 1.0-7.5% of CD8+ T cells in about six donors. These clonotypes, the leaders elsewhere, also led the CD3+CD56-NKG2C+ fraction in four donors.

This sequence originates from a woman aged 50 to 60 in good health. This chain uses TRBV5-1 with TRBJ2-1; absent DNA, TCRdb's TRBD2 call cannot be checked. The sequencing sample was made of blood T cells: a sorted CD56 or NKG2C T cell subset, CD4+ or CD8+ T cells, or bulk PBMC T cells (not recorded which). The CDR3 here is CASSLRSGKFNEQFF.